The 5 T cell receptor beta chains below all came from one sample that was sequenced in a study of T cells in Graves' hyperthyroidism and ophthalmopathy. The investigators amplified TCR beta CDR3 regions from RNA transcripts. The HTBI set primed first-round TCR CDR3 RT-PCR. Using its own MiXCR run on the multiplex PCR reads, TCRdb lists one record per CDR3 protein. The top ten clones hold over 25% of a sample with about 270,000 distinct CDR3 sequences, around 15% of them seen once. Sequencing was carried out using blood. The receptors were sampled from a woman between 45 and 60 years old with Graves' hyperthyroidism that later progressed to Graves' ophthalmopathy.

This clonotype has a count of ten or more. The rearrangement uses TRBV6-5 and TRBJ2-7; no clear D gene. Trimming removed 2 bases at V and 6 bases at J, with 11 bases between. The germline V gene has CDR1 MNHEY and CDR2 SVGAGI. The CDR3 length is 13 residues. In DNA form, the CDR3 reads TGTGCCAGCAGTTACCCGGCCCGCGGCGAGCAGTACTTC. Protein: CASSYPARGEQYF.

Ten or more counts support this clonotype. The rearrangement links TRBV11-2 to TRBJ1-5, with D possibly being TRBD1 (5 bases). Germline V lookup: CDR1 SGHAT, CDR2 FQNNGV. The CDR3 is made up of 14 amino acids. Trimming shortened V by 1 base and J by 7 bases, and 11 bases separated the two germline ends. The CDR3 here is CASSLGQGRQPQHF. CDR3 in DNA: TGTGCCAGCAGCTTAGGGCAGGGTAGACAGCCCCAGCATTTT.

This clonotype has ten or more counts. The chain is built from TRBV10-2 and TRBJ2-1; 12 bases fit TRBD2. The CDR3 covers 20 residues. Germline loops: CDR1 WSHSY, CDR2 SAAADI. V shed 6 bases and J 0 bases; nucleotides not matched to a gene: 15. This CDR3 is CASSDPRLAGAKSSYNEQFF. Here the CDR3 DNA reads TGCGCCAGCAGCGACCCGAGACTAGCGGGGGCCAAAAGCTCCTACAATGAGCAGTTCTTC.

The sample holds many counts of this clonotype. The J gene is TRBJ1-3, the V gene TRBV7-9; D is unclear. Germline CDR1 SEHNR, CDR2 FQNEAQ (reference sequence). V lost 10 bases, J lost 1 base, and 11 bases lay in between. CDR3 length: 13 amino acids. The CDR3 is CAINSGSGNTIYF. The CDR3 bases are TGTGCCATCAACAGCGGATCTGGAAACACCATATATTTT.

The chain employs TRBV5-4 and TRBJ2-3; 7 nucleotides agree with TRBD2. Trimming removed 1 base from V and 5 bases from J; junction bases left unmatched: 7. The CDR3 loop spans 15 amino acids. Germline CDR1 reads SGHNT; CDR2 reads YYREEE (reference sequence). CDR3 sequence (DNA): TGTGCCAGCAGCTTGTGGGCGGGAGCGGGAGATACGCAGTATTTT. This gives the protein CASSLWAGAGDTQYF.